In its sample, the clone carrying this T cell receptor beta chain was seen many times. This specimen belongs to a study of T cells in Graves' hyperthyroidism and ophthalmopathy. Study-wide context: Once the initial diagnosis was made, peripheral blood was obtained before any treatment.

TCR beta CDR3 region amplification was performed from RNA transcripts. In the first-round RT-PCR of the TCR CDR3, the HTBI primer set was used. TCRdb fed the multiplex PCR reads into MiXCR, producing one record per CDR3 protein. The sample comprises about 400,000 distinct CDR3 sequences, approximately 15% of which are singletons, and approximately 30% rests with the top ten. Trimming took 2 bases from V and 6 from J, leaving 11 bases between them. The V gene's germline CDR1 is SEHNR and CDR2 FQNEAQ (reference sequence). The CDR3 spans 14 residues. The sample was blood. The chain is built from TRBV7-9 and TRBJ2-1; D is perhaps TRBD1 or TRBD2 (5 bases each). The receptor comes from a woman younger than 45 with Graves' hyperthyroidism. The CDR3 region has the DNA TGTGCCAGCAGCTTAACCGGGGCAGGCAATGAGCAGTTCTTC. Protein: CASSLTGAGNEQFF.